This is a list of T cell receptor beta chains from one sample in a study of OX40 agonist ivuxolimab in advanced cancers. TCRdb's table, derived via immunoSEQ multiplex PCR, lists solely in-frame clones and lacks some. The repertoire holds tens of thousands of clones, about 86% seen once, with about 0.6% in the top ten. Sequencing used CD4+ or CD8+ T cells sorted from blood, obtained in a trial of the OX40 agonist ivuxolimab. These receptors all stem from an adult with an advanced solid tumor such as melanoma, head and neck, liver or kidney cancer. The conserved cysteine and the conserved F or W are not part of the CDR3 here. A D gene is named only where the DNA matches it firmly.

j_call | v_call | d_call | cdr3_aa
TRBJ1-3 | TRBV29-1 | NA | SVESVSAGNTIY
TRBJ2-5 | TRBV5-1 | NA | ASSPLGGGGQETQY
TRBJ2-6 | TRBV5-1 | TRBD2 | ASSSGTSGSTGANVLT
TRBJ2-7 | TRBV7-9 | NA | ASSFSQASHEQY
TRBJ2-7 | TRBV6-6 | TRBD2 | ATNPTSGSDEQY
TRBJ1-4 | TRBV7-2 | TRBD1 | ASSYGTGREKLF
TRBJ2-3 | TRBV27 | TRBD2 | ASSRLAGVLVDTQY
TRBJ1-1 | TRBV27 | NA | ASRPTPDSPVEAF
TRBJ1-1 | TRBV10-3 | NA | AISDFQGPTEAF
TRBJ1-4 | TRBV6-5 | TRBD1 | ASRTGGTTNEKLF
TRBJ1-1 | TRBV2 | TRBD1 | ASSTDRGPQNEAF
TRBJ2-5 | TRBV10-3 | TRBD1 | AISETRQGETQY
TRBJ1-6 | TRBV2 | NA | ASSGISPLH
TRBJ2-3 | TRBV7-9 | TRBD2 | ASSLAGTSGNTDTQY
TRBJ2-5 | TRBV7-9 | TRBD2 | ASSLSLAGGETQY
TRBJ1-2 | TRBV14 | NA | ASSLGPQYGYT
TRBJ1-1 | TRBV19 | TRBD1 | ASSNDRGELFREAF
TRBJ1-5 | TRBV29-1 | NA | SVASSRNQPQH
TRBJ2-1 | TRBV6-4 | TRBD2 | VSSAGLAGGQYNEQF
TRBJ1-2 | TRBV5-6 | NA | ASSFWGSGYT
TRBJ2-5 | TRBV2 | TRBD2 | ASIIELAGQETQY
TRBJ2-5 | TRBV5-4 | TRBD2 | ASSFGLAGTQETQY
TRBJ1-1 | TRBV6-1 | NA | ASTNTGGGTEAF
TRBJ2-3 | TRBV9 | NA | ASSGRTSRSRPGTDTQY
TRBJ2-5 | TRBV9 | NA | ASSELGGETQY
TRBJ1-6 | TRBV5-1 | TRBD1 | ASSLGDRGKSPLH
TRBJ2-7 | TRBV5-4 | TRBD2 | ASSLRGGVYYEQY
TRBJ2-1 | TRBV28 | NA | ASRPRGSASNEQF
TRBJ1-3 | TRBV19 | NA | ASTPGVEQGNTIY
TRBJ1-3 | TRBV10-3 | TRBD1 | AIRGPGQGENTIY
TRBJ2-7 | TRBV5-1 | TRBD2 | ASTPFAGGPVDEQY
TRBJ2-5 | TRBV11-2 | NA | ASSLGTASQQETQY
TRBJ2-2 | TRBV2 | NA | ASKSQSNTGELF
TRBJ2-3 | TRBV19 | NA | ASSITQGPDTQY
TRBJ2-3 | TRBV2 | TRBD2 | ASRAETSGRGY
TRBJ1-2 | TRBV19 | NA | ASSIGAAYGYT
TRBJ2-6 | TRBV19 | NA | ASGGQAGSGANVLT
TRBJ1-5 | TRBV7-9 | TRBD1 | ASSLEGAEQPQH
TRBJ1-2 | TRBV4-3 | NA | ASSQAQKGANRKGYGYT
TRBJ1-1 | TRBV4-1 | NA | ASSQGSSFTNTEAF
TRBJ2-3 | TRBV11-2 | NA | ASSLGGGSDTQY
TRBJ2-7 | TRBV7-8 | NA | ASSSNTGSTYEQY
TRBJ2-7 | TRBV4-3 | TRBD1 | ASSQGTGLSYEQY
TRBJ2-3 | TRBV4-2 | TRBD1 | ASSHRTGDSADTQY
TRBJ1-5 | TRBV28 | NA | ASSPQADQPQH
TRBJ2-5 | TRBV19 | NA | ASSIDPQETQY
TRBJ2-7 | TRBV5-1 | TRBD2 | ASSLEVLAGSYEQY
TRBJ1-6 | TRBV7-8 | TRBD1 | ASSHRDRVYNSPLH
TRBJ2-7 | TRBV19 | NA | ASSIQSSYEQY
TRBJ2-1 | TRBV7-2 | TRBD1 | ASSISTGTNEQF
TRBJ2-3 | TRBV7-3 | TRBD2 | ASSPGNQRGGADTQY
TRBJ1-1 | TRBV30 | NA | AWSAISSGATEAF
TRBJ2-1 | TRBV7-8 | NA | ASSLAAQGNEQF
TRBJ2-1 | TRBV19 | TRBD2 | ASSTRYSTSGGAIRTNEQF
TRBJ1-1 | TRBV27 | NA | ASSPAQPLNTEAF
TRBJ2-5 | TRBV15 | NA | ATSRRGAQETQY
TRBJ1-2 | TRBV30 | NA | AWSVLGGYT
TRBJ1-1 | TRBV28 | NA | ASSPTDRPNTEAF
TRBJ2-5 | TRBV9 | NA | ASSPSWVSMETQY